The T cell receptor beta chain under discussion was sequenced for a study of cytomegalovirus exposure and HLA in healthy donors. Broader study findings: Most TCRs appeared rarely, but some public TCRs recurred in many donors. The study designated 160 or so TCR beta chains cytomegalovirus-associated.

A note on this clone: What it recognizes is unknown.

Clones were sequenced by immunoSEQ multiplex PCR, and TCRdb holds only the in-frame ones, with some missing. There are some 200,000 clones in the sample; about 80% occur only once, and 2.5% to 3.5% lies in the top ten. The clonotype was recovered from a woman aged 18 to 35 in good health and CMV-seropositive. The sequenced material came from PBMCs.

The CDR3 DNA is TGTGCCAGCAGTGATGACGGGGACTACACAGATACGCAGTATTTT. Encoded protein: CASSDDGDYTDTQYF. The J gene is TRBJ2-3, the V gene TRBV2, with 7 bases that match TRBD2. V lost 3 bases to trimming and J lost 2 bases; unmatched junction nucleotides: 5. The CDR3 is 15 amino acids. CDR1 is SNHLY, CDR2 FYNNEI, per germline.